Listed below are T cell receptor beta chains from one sample, sequenced in a study of T cell changes during pregnancy in multiple sclerosis. Data came from immunoSEQ multiplex PCR; TCRdb stores just in-frame clones and leaves some out. In the table there are about 130,000 clones, 90% to 96% of which are singletons. Sequenced here: peripheral blood, sampled after pregnancy. The receptors shown here come from a female donor with multiple sclerosis, enrolled in a pregnancy study. Each CDR3 is given with its conserved first and last residue. A D gene is named only where the DNA matches it firmly. Where a row states a size, it is once, few, many or the class of an expanded clone; other rows omit it.

>TRBV28|.|TRBD1|TRBJ2-5
CASSWGQGQETQYF
TGTGCCAGCAGTTGGGGACAGGGCCAAGAGACCCAGTACTTC
>TRBV7-2|.|.|TRBJ1-5
CASSLQGTAQHF
TGTGCCAGCAGCCTACAGGGAACGGCCCAGCATTTT
>TRBV4-1|.|.|TRBJ1-5
CASSQGSDNQPQHF
TGCGCCAGCAGCCAAGGAAGCGACAATCAGCCCCAGCATTTT
>TRBV29-1|.|TRBD2|TRBJ2-5
CSVVPGDGRASETQYF
TGCAGCGTTGTCCCTGGCGACGGGAGGGCCTCGGAGACCCAGTACTTC
>TRBV7-6|.|TRBD1|TRBJ2-3
CASSLGGTGNTDTQYF
TGTGCCAGCAGCTTAGGTGGGACAGGGAACACAGATACGCAGTATTTT
>TRBV5-5|.|TRBD2|TRBJ2-1
CASTLRDYTNEQFF
TGTGCCAGCACCCTCCGGGACTATACGAATGAGCAGTTCTTC
>TRBV6-1|.|TRBD2|TRBJ2-1
CASRPTSFKGEQFF
TGTGCCAGCCGGCCGACTAGCTTCAAGGGTGAGCAGTTCTTC
>TRBV11-3|.|TRBD2|TRBJ2-7
CASSLGASGRPYYEQYF
TGTGCCAGCAGCTTAGGGGCTAGCGGGAGGCCATACTACGAGCAGTACTTC
>TRBV29-1|.|.|TRBJ1-2
CSVEQGSPYGYTF
TGCAGCGTTGAACAGGGGAGTCCCTATGGCTACACCTTC
>TRBV19|.|TRBD2|TRBJ2-7
CASSMTSRGFDEQYF
TGTGCCAGTAGTATGACTAGCCGGGGGTTCGACGAGCAGTACTTC
>TRBV29-1|once|TRBD1|TRBJ2-2
CSVDGHTDRAGGELFF
TGCAGCGTTGACGGGCATACGGACAGGGCTGGCGGGGAGCTGTTTTTT
>TRBV13|once|.|TRBJ2-7
CASSLVIESSEQYF
TGTGCCAGCAGCTTAGTCATAGAGTCCTCCGAGCAGTACTTC
>TRBV7-2|once|TRBD1|TRBJ2-3
CASSHSRSRDRSSDTQYF
TGTGCCAGCAGCCACAGCCGTAGCCGGGACAGAAGCTCAGATACGCAGTATTTT
>TRBV15|.|TRBD1|TRBJ2-2
CATSSAGGASFGELFF
TGTGCCACCAGCAGTGCAGGGGGCGCGTCTTTCGGGGAGCTGTTTTTT
>TRBV10-3|.|TRBD2|TRBJ2-7
CAIRGFRSGSSYEQYF
TGTGCCATCAGAGGTTTCCGAAGCGGGAGCTCCTACGAGCAGTACTTC
>TRBV1|.|.|TRBJ2-7
CTSSQDLSSPPRDMGYEQYF
TGCACCAGCAGCCAAGATCTTTCAAGTCCCCCCCGGGATATGGGCTACGAGCAGTACTTC
>TRBV15|once|.|TRBJ2-7
CATSRDLGRVGEYF
TGTGCCACCAGCAGAGACTTGGGCAGGGTAGGAGAGTACTTC